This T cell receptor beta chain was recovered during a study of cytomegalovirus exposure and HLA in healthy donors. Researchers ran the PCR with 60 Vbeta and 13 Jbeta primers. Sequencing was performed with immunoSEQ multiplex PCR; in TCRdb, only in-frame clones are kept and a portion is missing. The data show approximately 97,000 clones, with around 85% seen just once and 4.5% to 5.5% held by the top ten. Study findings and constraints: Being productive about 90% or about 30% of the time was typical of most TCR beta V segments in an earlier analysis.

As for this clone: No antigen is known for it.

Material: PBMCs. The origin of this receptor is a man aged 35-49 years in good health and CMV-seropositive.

In nucleotides, the CDR3 is TGCGCCAGCAGTGAGTCTCAGGGCGCCTATGGCTACACCTTC. Its protein product is CASSESQGAYGYTF. This chain uses TRBV10-2 with TRBJ1-2; D may be TRBD1 (5 bases). Germline values: CDR1 WSHSY, CDR2 SAAADI. Between the trimmed V and J ends, which lost 0 bases and 4 bases, there was a span of 9 bases. CDR3 length equals 14 residues.